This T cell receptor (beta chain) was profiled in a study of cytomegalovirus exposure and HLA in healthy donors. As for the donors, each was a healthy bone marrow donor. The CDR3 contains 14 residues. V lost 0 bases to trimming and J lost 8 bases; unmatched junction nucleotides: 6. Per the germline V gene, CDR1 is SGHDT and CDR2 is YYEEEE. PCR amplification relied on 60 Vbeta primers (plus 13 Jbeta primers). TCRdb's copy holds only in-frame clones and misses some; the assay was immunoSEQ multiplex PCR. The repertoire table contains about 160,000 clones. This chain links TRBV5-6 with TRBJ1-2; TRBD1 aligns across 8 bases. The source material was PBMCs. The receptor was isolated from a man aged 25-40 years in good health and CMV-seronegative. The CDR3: CASSLAPGGKGYTF. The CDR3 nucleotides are TGTGCCAGCAGCTTGGCACCAGGGGGCAAAGGCTACACCTTC.